The entry that follows covers one TCR beta chain sequence. After removal of 0 bases from V and 7 bases from J, the junction contained 3 bases not matched to a gene. The germline V gene has CDR1 LGHNA and CDR2 YSLEER. The CDR3 extends over 16 amino acids. As handled by the study authors: The assay estimated nucleated cells by amplifying reference gene primers. Assay: immunoSEQ multiplex PCR; the TCRdb copy retains only in-frame clones and omits some. V and J calls and clone size are those listed in that table; D and trimming were worked out from the DNA. The sample contains some 90,000 clones, around nine tenths of which appear only once. This record belongs to a study of blood T cell repertoires in COVID-19. Turning to the study itself: The cDNA or gDNA used as material had been derived from T cells, B-cell-depleted T cells, or PBMCs.

The sequence was collected from a man over 45 with acute or convalescent COVID-19. Sequencing was performed on peripheral blood. The chain combines TRBV4-3 with TRBJ1-6, with 10 bases lining up with TRBD1. The CDR3, as DNA: TGCGCCAGCAGCCAAGACTCGGGACAGGGGAATTCACCCCTCCACTTT. Translation: CASSQDSGQGNSPLHF.